These 12 T cell receptor beta chains share one sample of origin, sequenced in a study of T cell responses to AZD1222 COVID-19 vaccine. Using immunoSEQ multiplex PCR, the repertoire was profiled, and TCRdb retains in-frame clones only, with some absent. The table includes about 85,000 clones, roughly nine tenths detected once. Here the sequenced sample was peripheral blood, taken on day 0 of AZD1222 vaccination. Receptor source: an adult in good health.

V usage is TRBV28 and J usage is TRBJ1-1; TRBD1 matches 7 bases. Looked up from germline, CDR1 is MDHEN and CDR2 is SYDVKM. V was clipped by 3 bases and J by 5 bases; unmatched bases: 6. The CDR3 length is 14 residues. The CDR3 protein is CASSFGAGGTEAFF. CDR3 coding DNA: TGTGCCAGCAGTTTCGGGGCAGGGGGGACTGAAGCTTTCTTT.

This clone is a singleton in its sample. V and J are TRBV6-5 and TRBJ1-5; TRBD1 matches at 8 bases. The J segment lost 6 bases and the V segment lost 4 bases, leaving 5 bases of the junction unmatched. The CDR3 covers 14 residues. Germline V CDR1 and CDR2: MNHEY, SVGAGI. The CDR3: CASSLDRGGQPQHF. The CDR3 region has the DNA TGTGCCAGCAGTTTAGACAGGGGCGGTCAGCCCCAGCATTTT.

In regard to this clone: One end of the junction varies from germline; a read error may be responsible. This sequence joins TRBV11-2 and TRBJ2-1, with TRBD2 matching 7 bases. The CDR3 is made up of 16 amino acids. Germline-derived CDR1 and CDR2 are SGHAT and FQNNGV. CDR3 protein: CASSLRMTSRRVERFF. The CDR3 nucleotides are TGTGCCAGCAGCTTAAGAATGACTAGCCGGAGAGTTGAGCGGTTCTTC. Drawing the rest from reference TRBV11-2 and TRBJ2-1, the complete variable domain is EAGVAQSPRYKIIEKRQSVAFWCNPISGHATLYWYQQILGQGPKLLIQFQNNGVVDDSQLPKDRFSAERLKGVDSTLKIQPAKLEDSAVYLCASSLRMTSRRVERFFGPGTRLTVL.

The chain is built from TRBV19 and TRBJ2-6, with TRBD1 matching over 10 bases. CDR1 and CDR2 from the germline V gene are LNHDA and SQIVND (reference sequence). The V and J ends lost 9 bases and 0 bases, in that order; junction bases with no gene match: 5. The CDR3 is 16 amino acids. The CDR3 bases are TGTGCCAGCCGGGACAGGGGATTCTCTGGGGCCAACGTCCTGACTTTC. The encoded protein is CASRDRGFSGANVLTF.

The V gene is TRBV29-1, the J gene TRBJ1-6; TRBD1 is a possible D gene (5 bases). This CDR3 is 14 amino acids long. Germline values: CDR1 SQVTM, CDR2 ANQGSEA. V was shortened by 4 bases and J by 6 bases, with 13 bases between the two germline ends. In DNA, the CDR3 is TGCAGCGTTGCCACCGGGACCACTAATTCACCCCTCCACTTT. This translates into CSVATGTTNSPLHF.

The CDR3 spells CASSLMGPNEKLFF. CDR3 sequence (DNA): TGCGCCAGCAGCTTGATGGGGCCTAATGAAAAACTGTTTTTT. This sequence joins TRBV5-1 and TRBJ1-4; tentative D call: TRBD1 (5 bases). The germline gives CDR1 SGHRS, CDR2 YFSETQ. The CDR3 consists of 14 residues. V was cut by 1 base and J by 3 bases, with 7 bases left in between.

The genes are TRBV5-1 and TRBJ2-7, with TRBD1 matching over 7 bases. Per germline, CDR1 SGHRS and CDR2 YFSETQ. V lost 0 bases, J lost 4 bases, and 10 bases stayed unmatched. The CDR3 is 16 amino acids. The CDR3 DNA reads as TGCGCCAGCAGCTTGGTGACAGGGCCCTTGGGGTACGAGCAGTACTTC. Encoded protein: CASSLVTGPLGYEQYF.

The rearrangement links TRBV19 to TRBJ1-3, with D uncertain. Trimming stripped 4 bases from V and 1 base from J, with 8 bases between. This CDR3 is built from 14 residues. CDR1 is LNHDA, CDR2 SQIVND, per germline (reference sequence). CDR3 residues: CASSTGWSGNTIYF. CDR3 coding DNA: TGTGCCAGTAGTACCGGGTGGTCTGGAAACACCATATATTTT.

This clone was picked up one time. The chain recombines TRBV5-4 with TRBJ1-3; possible D gene TRBD1, 5 bases. Germline V CDR1 and CDR2: SGHNT, YYREEE (reference sequence). The CDR3 is made up of 16 amino acids. The V and J ends lost 4 bases and 0 bases respectively, with 14 bases between them. CDR3 DNA: TGTGCCAGCAGCCTGCGGGACGCGAGCTCTGGAAACACCATATATTTT. Protein product: CASSLRDASSGNTIYF.

J is TRBJ1-4 and V is TRBV30, with TRBD1 as a possible D gene (5 bases). The V gene lost 3 bases and the J gene lost 7 bases, with 15 bases spanning the gap. The CDR3 is 14 amino acids. Germline values: CDR1 GTSNPN, CDR2 SVGIG (reference sequence). The CDR3 nucleotides read TGTGCCTGGAGGCTCCAGGGAGGTGTTGAAAAACTGTTTTTT. This encodes CAWRLQGGVEKLFF.

The genes are TRBV3-1 (or the pseudogene TRBV3-2) and TRBJ2-3, with 8 bases lining up with TRBD2. The ends lost 1 base at V and 2 bases at J; junction bases unmatched: 8. The CDR3 spans 17 residues. CDR1 is LGHDT, CDR2 YNNKEL, per germline (reference sequence). CDR3 region: CASSQVISGNFTDTQYF. CDR3 nucleotides: TGTGCCAGCAGCCAAGTGATTAGCGGGAATTTCACAGATACGCAGTATTTT.

The chain recombines TRBV27 with TRBJ1-5; a weak D match, TRBD1 (5 bases). The CDR3 loop spans 15 amino acids. With 3 bases removed from V and 0 bases from J, the gap between germline ends came to 9 bases. CDR1 is MNHEY and CDR2 is SMNVEV in the germline V gene (reference sequence). The CDR3, as DNA: TGTGCCAGCAGTTTTGGGGCAGGTAGCAATCAGCCCCAGCATTTT. Translation: CASSFGAGSNQPQHF.